This entry describes one T cell receptor (beta chain). Antigen: not known. The data originate from a study of OX40 agonist ivuxolimab in advanced cancers. As for the study in general: The study gave patients intravenous ivuxolimab at 0.01 to 10 mg/kg every 2 weeks. Of the patients, three showed partial responses, one with hepatocellular carcinoma and two with cutaneous melanoma.

Germline V gene sequence: CDR1 MGHRA, CDR2 YSYEKL. Trimming stripped 4 bases from V and 0 bases from J, with 9 bases between. This CDR3 is 14 amino acids long. The repertoire was sequenced with immunoSEQ multiplex PCR; TCRdb's copy has only in-frame clones and lacks some. The repertoire holds about 86,000 clones, with roughly nine tenths as singletons. Study-wide results and limits: Dose levels from 0.1 to 3.0 mg/kg saw CD4+ and CD8+ blood T cells expand clonally by week 6.

Sequences were derived from CD4+ or CD8+ T cells sorted from blood, sampled in a trial of the OX40 agonist ivuxolimab. The sequence derives from an adult with an advanced solid tumor such as melanoma, head and neck, liver or kidney cancer. V gene TRBV4-1 combines with J gene TRBJ1-1; D is possibly TRBD1 (5 bases). CDR3 nucleotide sequence: TGCGCCAGCAGCCGACAGAGATTGAACACTGAAGCTTTCTTT. Protein sequence: CASSRQRLNTEAFF.